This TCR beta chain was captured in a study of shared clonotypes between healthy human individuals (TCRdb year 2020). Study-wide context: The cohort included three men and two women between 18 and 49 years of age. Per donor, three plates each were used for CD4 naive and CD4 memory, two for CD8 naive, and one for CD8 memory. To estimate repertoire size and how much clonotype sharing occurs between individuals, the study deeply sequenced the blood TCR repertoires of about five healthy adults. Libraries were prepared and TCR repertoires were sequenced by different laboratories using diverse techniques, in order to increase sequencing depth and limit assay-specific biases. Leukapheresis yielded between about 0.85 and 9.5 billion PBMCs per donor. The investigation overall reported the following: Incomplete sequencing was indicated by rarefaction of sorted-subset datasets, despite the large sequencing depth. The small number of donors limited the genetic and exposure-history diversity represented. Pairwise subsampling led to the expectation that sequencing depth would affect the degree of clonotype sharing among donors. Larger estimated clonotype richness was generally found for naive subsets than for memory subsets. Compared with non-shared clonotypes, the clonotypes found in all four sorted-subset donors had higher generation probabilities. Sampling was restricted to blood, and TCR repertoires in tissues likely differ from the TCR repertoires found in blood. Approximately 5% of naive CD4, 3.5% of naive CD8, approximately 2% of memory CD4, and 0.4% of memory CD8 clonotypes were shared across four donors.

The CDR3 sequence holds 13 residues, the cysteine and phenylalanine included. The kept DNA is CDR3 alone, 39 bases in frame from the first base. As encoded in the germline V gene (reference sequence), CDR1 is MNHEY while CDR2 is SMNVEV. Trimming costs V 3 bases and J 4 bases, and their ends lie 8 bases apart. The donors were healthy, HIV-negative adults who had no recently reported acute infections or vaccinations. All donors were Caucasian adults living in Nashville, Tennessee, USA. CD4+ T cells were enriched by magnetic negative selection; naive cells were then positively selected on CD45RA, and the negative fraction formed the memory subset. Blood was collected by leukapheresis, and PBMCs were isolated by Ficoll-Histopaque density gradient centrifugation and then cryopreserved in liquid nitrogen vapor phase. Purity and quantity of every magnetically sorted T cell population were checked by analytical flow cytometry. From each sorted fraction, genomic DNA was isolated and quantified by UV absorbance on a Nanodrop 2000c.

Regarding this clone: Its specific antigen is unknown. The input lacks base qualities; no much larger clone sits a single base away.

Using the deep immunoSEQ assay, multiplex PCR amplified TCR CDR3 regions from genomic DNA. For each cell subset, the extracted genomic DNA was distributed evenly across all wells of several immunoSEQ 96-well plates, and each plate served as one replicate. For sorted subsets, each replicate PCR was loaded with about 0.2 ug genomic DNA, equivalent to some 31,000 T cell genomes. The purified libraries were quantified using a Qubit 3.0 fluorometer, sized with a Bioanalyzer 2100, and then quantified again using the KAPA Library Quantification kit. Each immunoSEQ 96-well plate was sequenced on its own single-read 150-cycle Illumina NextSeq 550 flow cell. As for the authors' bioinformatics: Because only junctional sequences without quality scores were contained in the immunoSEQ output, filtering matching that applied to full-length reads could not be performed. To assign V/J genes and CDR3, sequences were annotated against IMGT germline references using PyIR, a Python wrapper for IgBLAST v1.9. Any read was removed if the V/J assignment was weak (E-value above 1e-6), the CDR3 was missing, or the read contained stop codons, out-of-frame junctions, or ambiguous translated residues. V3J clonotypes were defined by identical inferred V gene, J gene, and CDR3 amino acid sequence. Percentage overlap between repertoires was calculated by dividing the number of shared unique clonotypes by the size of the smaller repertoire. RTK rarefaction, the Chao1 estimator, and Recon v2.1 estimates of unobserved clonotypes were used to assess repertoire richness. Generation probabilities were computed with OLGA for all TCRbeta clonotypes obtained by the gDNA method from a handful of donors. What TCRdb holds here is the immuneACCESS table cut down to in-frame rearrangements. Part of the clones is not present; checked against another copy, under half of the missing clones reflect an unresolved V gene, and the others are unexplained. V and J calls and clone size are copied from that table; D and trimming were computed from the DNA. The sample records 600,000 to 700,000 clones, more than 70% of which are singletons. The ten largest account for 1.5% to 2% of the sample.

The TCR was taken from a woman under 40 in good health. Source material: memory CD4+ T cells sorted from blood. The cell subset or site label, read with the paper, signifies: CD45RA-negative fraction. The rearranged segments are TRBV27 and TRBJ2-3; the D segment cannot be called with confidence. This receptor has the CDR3 CASSFRISDTQYF. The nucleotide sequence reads TGTGCCAGCAGTTTCCGTATATCAGATACGCAGTATTTT.